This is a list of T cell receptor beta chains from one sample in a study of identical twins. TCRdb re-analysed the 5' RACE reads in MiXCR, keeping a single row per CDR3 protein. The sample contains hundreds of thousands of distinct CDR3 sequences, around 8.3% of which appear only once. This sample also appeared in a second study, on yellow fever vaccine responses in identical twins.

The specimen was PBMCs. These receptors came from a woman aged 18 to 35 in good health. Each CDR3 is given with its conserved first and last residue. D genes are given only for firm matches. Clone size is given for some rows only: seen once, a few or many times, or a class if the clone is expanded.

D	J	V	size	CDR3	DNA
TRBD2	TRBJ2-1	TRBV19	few	CASSIPPGLAINEQFF	TGTGCCAGTAGTATACCCCCGGGACTAGCGATAAATGAGCAGTTCTTC
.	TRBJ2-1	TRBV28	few	CASSPTGGHEQFF	TGTGCCAGCAGCCCAACGGGCGGGCATGAGCAGTTCTTC
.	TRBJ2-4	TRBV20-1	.	CSAEPRGQAKNIQYF	TGCAGTGCAGAACCTCGGGGGCAGGCCAAAAACATTCAGTACTTC
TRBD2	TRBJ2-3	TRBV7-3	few	CASSSSHSIGLAGGSDTQYF	TGTGCCAGCAGTTCTTCACACTCGATCGGACTAGCGGGGGGATCAGATACGCAGTATTTT
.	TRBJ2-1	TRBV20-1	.	CSARDQRAGDNEQFF	TGCAGTGCTAGAGATCAGAGGGCAGGGGACAATGAGCAGTTCTTC
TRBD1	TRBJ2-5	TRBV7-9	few	CASSTNRGFDVETQYF	TGTGCCAGCAGCACCAACAGGGGGTTTGATGTAGAGACCCAGTACTTC
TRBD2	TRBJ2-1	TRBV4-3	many	CASSQDGLAANEQFF	TGCGCCAGCAGCCAAGATGGACTAGCGGCCAATGAGCAGTTCTTC
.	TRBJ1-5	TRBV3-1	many	CASSHGERQPQHF	TGTGCCAGCAGCCATGGGGAAAGGCAGCCCCAGCATTTT
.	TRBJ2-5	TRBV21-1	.	CARGTGTDETQYF	TGTGCCAGGGGTACCGGGACAGACGAGACCCAGTACTTC
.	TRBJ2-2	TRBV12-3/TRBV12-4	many	CASSPGFTGELFF	TGTGCCAGCAGTCCAGGGTTCACCGGGGAGCTGTTTTTT
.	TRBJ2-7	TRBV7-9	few	CASSLAHGTPTYEQYF	TGTGCCAGCAGCTTAGCGCACGGGACTCCTACCTACGAGCAGTACTTC
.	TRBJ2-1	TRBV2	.	CASSGEGGEQFF	TGTGCCAGCAGTGGTGAGGGGGGTGAGCAGTTCTTC
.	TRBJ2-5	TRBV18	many	CASSPNRETQYF	TGTGCCAGCAGTCCGAATCGGGAGACCCAGTACTTC
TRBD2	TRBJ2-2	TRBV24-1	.	CATSARSGSNTGELFF	TGTGCCACCAGTGCCCGTAGCGGGTCGAACACCGGGGAGCTGTTTTTT
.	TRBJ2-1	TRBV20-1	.	CSARWGTSYNEQFF	TGCAGTGCTAGATGGGGGACATCCTACAATGAGCAGTTCTTC
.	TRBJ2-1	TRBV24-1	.	CATSDFIGGEQFF	TGTGCCACCAGTGATTTTATTGGGGGTGAGCAGTTCTTC
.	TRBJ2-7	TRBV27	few	CASSPYPPEGFPEQYF	TGTGCCAGCAGTCCATACCCCCCGGAGGGGTTCCCCGAGCAGTACTTC
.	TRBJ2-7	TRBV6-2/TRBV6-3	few	CASTPNPGLTSYEQYF	TGTGCCAGCACCCCTAACCCGGGATTAACGTCCTACGAGCAGTACTTC
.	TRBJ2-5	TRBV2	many	CASSGSSGETQYF	TGTGCCAGCAGTGGTTCCAGTGGGGAGACCCAGTACTTC
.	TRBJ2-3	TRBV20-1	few	CSGPGGSTDTQYF	TGCAGTGGCCCAGGGGGGAGCACAGATACGCAGTATTTT
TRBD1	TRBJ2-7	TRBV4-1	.	CASSQVLGQGISYEQYF	TGCGCCAGCAGCCAAGTCCTGGGACAGGGGATATCCTACGAGCAGTACTTC
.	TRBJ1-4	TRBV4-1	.	CASSPGMNEKLFF	TGCGCCAGCAGCCCAGGGATGAATGAAAAACTGTTTTTT
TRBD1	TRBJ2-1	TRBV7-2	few	CASSQGQGWAFEQFF	TGTGCCAGCAGCCAAGGACAGGGTTGGGCGTTTGAGCAGTTCTTC
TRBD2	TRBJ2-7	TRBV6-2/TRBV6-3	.	CASSYRTSGTYEQYF	TGTGCCAGCAGTTACAGGACTAGCGGAACCTACGAGCAGTACTTC
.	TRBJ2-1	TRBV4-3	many	CASSQKVGSYNEQFF	TGCGCCAGCAGCCAAAAAGTAGGCTCCTACAATGAGCAGTTCTTC
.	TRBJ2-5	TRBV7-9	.	CASTDTGRGQETQYF	TGTGCCAGCACCGACACAGGCCGGGGCCAAGAGACCCAGTACTTC
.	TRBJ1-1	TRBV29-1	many	CSVAKVGGWDTEAFF	TGCAGCGTTGCCAAGGTGGGGGGCTGGGACACTGAAGCTTTCTTT